The 5 T cell receptor beta chains below all came from one sample that was sequenced in a study of blood T cell repertoires in COVID-19. The assay was immunoSEQ multiplex PCR, and TCRdb's table has in-frame clones only and misses some. Of about 260,000 clones listed, around 87% are singletons. The material sequenced was peripheral blood. All receptors derive from a woman aged 60 to 75 with COVID-19, enrolled during active disease.

This chain uses TRBV6-5 with TRBJ1-5; maybe TRBD1 (6 bases). The CDR3 is 15 amino acids. V was trimmed by 6 bases and J by 3 bases, leaving 15 bases between them. Germline values: CDR1 MNHEY, CDR2 SVGAGI. DNA of the CDR3: TGTGCCAGCAGCAAGGAGACAGGACCCAATCAGCCCCAGCATTTT. Its translation: CASSKETGPNQPQHF.

J is TRBJ2-3 and V is TRBV29-1, with D perhaps TRBD2 (5 bases). CDR1 is SQVTM and CDR2 is ANQGSEA in the germline V gene. Trimming removed 2 bases from V and 0 bases from J, with 6 bases in between. The CDR3 spans 13 residues. The CDR3 here is CSVERTSTDTQYF. In DNA, the CDR3 is TGCAGCGTTGAAAGGACTAGCACAGATACGCAGTATTTT.

The CDR3 sequence is CASSRRQGATEAFF. DNA of the CDR3: TGTGCCAGCAGCCGACGACAGGGGGCCACTGAAGCTTTCTTT. The chain links TRBV3-1 (or the pseudogene TRBV3-2) to TRBJ1-1; the match to TRBD1 covers 10 bases. V gave up 4 bases and J gave up 4 bases; unmatched junction bases: 3. Germline CDR1 is LGHDT and CDR2 is YNNKEL (reference sequence). This CDR3 has 14 amino acids.

Concerning this clone itself: Additional DNA sequences in this sample encode the identical CDR3. The chain is built from TRBV4-1 and TRBJ1-5; TRBD1 is a possible D gene (5 bases). The CDR3 spans 15 residues. The V gene lost 0 bases and the J gene lost 2 bases, with 8 bases spanning the gap. Germline CDR1 MGHRA, CDR2 YSYEKL. CDR3 in DNA: TGCGCCAGCAGCCAAGATGGAGGGGGCAATCAGCCCCAGCATTTT. This sequence encodes CASSQDGGGNQPQHF.

The chain joins TRBV2 to TRBJ1-6, with D maybe TRBD1 (5 bases). The CDR3 totals 15 residues. Deletions cut 6 bases from V and 14 bases from J, with 23 bases between. CDR1 and CDR2 from the germline V gene are SNHLY and FYNNEI. CDR3 DNA: TGTGCCAGCAGCTTCCGGGACGGAGGGTGGATTTCCCTCCACTTT. It encodes CASSFRDGGWISLHF.